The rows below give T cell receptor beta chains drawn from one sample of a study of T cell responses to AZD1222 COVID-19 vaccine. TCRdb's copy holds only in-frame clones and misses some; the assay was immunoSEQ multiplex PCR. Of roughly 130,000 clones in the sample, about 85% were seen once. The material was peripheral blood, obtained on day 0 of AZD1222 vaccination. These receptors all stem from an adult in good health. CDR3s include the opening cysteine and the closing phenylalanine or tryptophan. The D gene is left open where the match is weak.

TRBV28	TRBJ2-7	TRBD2	CASIRTGGTYEQYF
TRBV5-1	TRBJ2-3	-	CASSLDWVTDTQYF
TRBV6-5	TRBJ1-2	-	CASSEQRTGYGYTF
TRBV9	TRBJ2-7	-	CASSVGGPTTYEQYF
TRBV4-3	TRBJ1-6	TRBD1	CASSQRTGVTHNSPLHF
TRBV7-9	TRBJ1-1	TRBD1	CASSIGTGGKSLNTEAFF
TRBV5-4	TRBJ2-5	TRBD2	CASSLEAGGRETQYF
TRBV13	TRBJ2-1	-	CASSTGQPELFF
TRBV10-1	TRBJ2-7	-	CASSEFPAVPSYEQYF
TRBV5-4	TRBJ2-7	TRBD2	CASSSGMGLAGRSSYEQYF
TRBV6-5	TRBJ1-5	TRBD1	CASSGQGGNNQPQHF
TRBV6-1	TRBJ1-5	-	CASSEYGLKGNQPQHF
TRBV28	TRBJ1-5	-	CASSLTAVSNQPQHF
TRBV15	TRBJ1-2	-	CATSRDRYLPAGGYTF
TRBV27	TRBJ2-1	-	CASSLNSRNEQFF
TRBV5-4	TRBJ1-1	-	CASSAGGGSHTEAFF
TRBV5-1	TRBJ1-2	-	CASSLGGDYGYTF
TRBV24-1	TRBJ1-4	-	CATSDSGRREELFF
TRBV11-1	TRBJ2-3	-	CASSLATGTDTQYF
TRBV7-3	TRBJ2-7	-	CASSLIKECSYEQYF
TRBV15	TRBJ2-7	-	CATSRELTGREQYF
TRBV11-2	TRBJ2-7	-	CASSLSGGYEQYF
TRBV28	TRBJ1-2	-	CASSLIPTENYGYTF
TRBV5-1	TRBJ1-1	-	CASSFSPNTEAFF
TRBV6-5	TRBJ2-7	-	CASSYSHTHPYEQYF
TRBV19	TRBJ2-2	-	CASTRSGMGNTGELFF
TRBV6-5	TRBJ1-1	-	CASSYVTGRGAEAFF
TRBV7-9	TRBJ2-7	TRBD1	CASSGTGATYEQYF
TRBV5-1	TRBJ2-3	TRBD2	CASSHSGGPTDTQYF
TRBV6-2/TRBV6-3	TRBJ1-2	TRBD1	CASSYTGTGGYGYTF
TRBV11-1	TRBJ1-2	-	CASSLAPSQTGTLYGYTF
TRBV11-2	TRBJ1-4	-	CASSLGGFREKLFF
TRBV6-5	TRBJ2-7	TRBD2	CASSVVAGDSYEQYF
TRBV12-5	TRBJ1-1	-	CASGLNMNTEAFF
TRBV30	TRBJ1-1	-	CAWSAAIPMNTEAFF
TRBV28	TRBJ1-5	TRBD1	CASSQDRVGDQPQHF
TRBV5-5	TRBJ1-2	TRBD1	CASNLGQGREVGYTF
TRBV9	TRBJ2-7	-	CASSGKDSLSYEQYF
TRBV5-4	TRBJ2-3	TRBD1	CASSPGTATDTQYF
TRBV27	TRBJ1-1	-	CASSRKGGGLMNTEAFF